Ten or more counts support the clone carrying this T cell receptor (beta chain). The target antigen is unknown. The data were obtained in a study of T cells in Graves' hyperthyroidism and ophthalmopathy. Overall study: Peripheral blood was collected at initial diagnosis, before any treatment.

Notes on the study in general: Stable hyperthyroidism and ophthalmopathy were separated using 13 V-J signatures. Ophthalmopathy, which appeared later, was predicted by the model a median about 6 months before onset.

From RNA transcripts, TCR beta CDR3 regions were amplified. A first-round RT-PCR of the TCR CDR3 used the HTBI primer set. One entry per CDR3 protein, called by TCRdb with MiXCR from the multiplex PCR reads. The profile shows over 450,000 distinct CDR3 sequences, roughly an eighth of them singletons. Patients were excluded because of uncontrolled infection, other autoimmune disease, pregnancy or lactation. The CDR3 totals 15 residues. Trimming took 6 bases from V and 2 from J, leaving 17 bases between them. Germline assignment: CDR1 SGHAT and CDR2 FQNNGV. This chain links TRBV11-2 with TRBJ2-7; D is undetermined. The sequenced sample was blood. This TCR derives from a young woman with Graves' hyperthyroidism. The CDR3 coding sequence is TGTGCCAGCAGTTATACCGGGTTTCAAACCTACGAGCAGTACTTC. This encodes CASSYTGFQTYEQYF.